Listed below are T cell receptor beta chains from one sample, sequenced in a study of OX40 agonist ivuxolimab in advanced cancers. Generated by immunoSEQ multiplex PCR, the TCRdb table keeps only in-frame clones and is missing some. The repertoire holds 63,000 or so clones, with 88% as singletons. The source was CD4+ or CD8+ T cells sorted from blood, collected in a trial of the OX40 agonist ivuxolimab. Every receptor here comes from an adult with an advanced solid tumor such as melanoma, head and neck, liver or kidney cancer. Each CDR3 is given with its conserved first and last residue. D genes are given only for firm matches. Not all rows give a size; the values are once, few, many and, for expanded clones, a class.

cdr3_aa: CASSSTSSYEQYF
cdr3_nt: TGCGCCAGCAGCTCAACGAGCTCCTACGAGCAGTACTTC
clone_size: -
v_call: TRBV5-1
d_call: -
j_call: TRBJ2-7

cdr3_aa: CALGPGPSGEQYF
cdr3_nt: TGTGCCCTCGGCCCAGGGCCCTCGGGGGAGCAGTACTTC
clone_size: -
v_call: TRBV6-1
d_call: -
j_call: TRBJ2-7

cdr3_aa: CASSVDQVAEQYF
cdr3_nt: TGTGCCAGCAGCGTAGATCAGGTCGCCGAGCAGTACTTC
clone_size: once
v_call: TRBV9
d_call: -
j_call: TRBJ2-7

cdr3_aa: CASSSEGVQGYTF
cdr3_nt: TGTGCCAGCAGTTCCGAGGGGGTGCAAGGCTACACCTTC
clone_size: -
v_call: TRBV6-6
d_call: -
j_call: TRBJ1-2

cdr3_aa: CAISLAGGGEQFF
cdr3_nt: TGTGCCATCAGCCTAGCGGGGGGGGGTGAGCAGTTCTTC
clone_size: once
v_call: TRBV10-3
d_call: TRBD2
j_call: TRBJ2-1

cdr3_aa: CASSYINRGAGELFF
cdr3_nt: TGTGCCAGCAGCTACATAAACAGGGGAGCCGGGGAGCTGTTTTTT
clone_size: -
v_call: TRBV5-6
d_call: TRBD1
j_call: TRBJ2-2

cdr3_aa: CASGVYEQYF
cdr3_nt: TGTGCCAGCGGGGTCTACGAGCAGTACTTC
clone_size: -
v_call: TRBV6-1
d_call: -
j_call: TRBJ2-7

cdr3_aa: CASSPPSSPNYGYTF
cdr3_nt: TGTGCCAGCAGTCCCCCGAGTTCCCCTAACTATGGCTACACCTTC
clone_size: -
v_call: TRBV28
d_call: -
j_call: TRBJ1-2

cdr3_aa: CASRLSGQGTDTQYF
cdr3_nt: TGCGCCAGCAGGTTAAGCGGGCAAGGCACAGATACGCAGTATTTT
clone_size: -
v_call: TRBV5-1
d_call: -
j_call: TRBJ2-3

cdr3_aa: CASSFRATNTGELFF
cdr3_nt: TGTGCCAGCAGCTTCCGCGCCACGAACACCGGGGAGCTGTTTTTT
clone_size: -
v_call: TRBV5-8
d_call: -
j_call: TRBJ2-2

cdr3_aa: CSLGGQGAEKTQYF
cdr3_nt: TGCAGTCTTGGGGGACAGGGGGCGGAAAAGACCCAGTACTTC
clone_size: -
v_call: TRBV29-1
d_call: TRBD1
j_call: TRBJ2-5

cdr3_aa: CASSDRGRGNTIYF
cdr3_nt: TGTGCCAGCAGTGACAGGGGTCGAGGAAACACCATATATTTT
clone_size: -
v_call: TRBV28
d_call: TRBD1
j_call: TRBJ1-3

cdr3_aa: CASSLDPLGETQYF
cdr3_nt: TGTGCCAGCAGCTTGGACCCCCTCGGAGAGACCCAGTACTTC
clone_size: -
v_call: TRBV5-7
d_call: -
j_call: TRBJ2-5

cdr3_aa: CASRYGTDNEQFF
cdr3_nt: TGCGCCAGCAGGTACGGGACAGACAATGAGCAGTTCTTC
clone_size: once
v_call: TRBV5-1
d_call: TRBD1
j_call: TRBJ2-1

cdr3_aa: CASSDPGLVNTEAFF
cdr3_nt: TGTGCCAGCAGCGACCCCGGGTTAGTGAACACTGAAGCTTTCTTT
clone_size: -
v_call: TRBV7-8
d_call: -
j_call: TRBJ1-1

cdr3_aa: CASSGNPDGRGRNEQFF
cdr3_nt: TGTGCCAGCAGTGGGAACCCGGACGGGAGGGGCAGGAATGAGCAGTTCTTC
clone_size: -
v_call: TRBV27
d_call: TRBD2
j_call: TRBJ2-1

cdr3_aa: CASSQDPIDRGYGYEQYF
cdr3_nt: TGTGCCAGCAGCCAAGATCCTATTGACAGGGGATATGGCTACGAGCAGTACTTC
clone_size: -
v_call: TRBV4-2
d_call: TRBD1
j_call: TRBJ2-7

cdr3_aa: CASSYATGQGTDTQYF
cdr3_nt: TGTGCCAGCAGTTACGCCACCGGACAGGGGACAGATACGCAGTATTTT
clone_size: -
v_call: TRBV6-5
d_call: TRBD1
j_call: TRBJ2-3

cdr3_aa: CASSLLETQYF
cdr3_nt: TGTGCCAGCAGCCTGCTCGAGACCCAGTACTTC
clone_size: -
v_call: TRBV5-6
d_call: -
j_call: TRBJ2-5

cdr3_aa: CASRIGNTGELFF
cdr3_nt: TGCGCCAGCAGGATAGGGAACACCGGGGAGCTGTTTTTT
clone_size: -
v_call: TRBV10-1
d_call: -
j_call: TRBJ2-2

cdr3_aa: CASTRSLALAGDYDKNIQYF
cdr3_nt: TGCGCCAGCACCCGCTCCCTAGCACTAGCGGGGGATTACGACAAAAACATTCAGTACTTC
clone_size: -
v_call: TRBV23-1
d_call: TRBD2
j_call: TRBJ2-4

cdr3_aa: CASSKVWRANEKLFF
cdr3_nt: TGTGCCAGCAGCAAAGTGTGGAGGGCTAATGAAAAACTGTTTTTT
clone_size: -
v_call: TRBV21-1
d_call: -
j_call: TRBJ1-4

cdr3_aa: CASSPQGENEKLFF
cdr3_nt: TGTGCCAGCTCACCACAGGGGGAAAATGAAAAACTGTTTTTT
clone_size: -
v_call: TRBV18
d_call: -
j_call: TRBJ1-4

cdr3_aa: CASSSVGSSYNSPLHF
cdr3_nt: TGTGCCAGCAGCTCTGTGGGGAGCTCCTATAATTCACCCCTCCACTTT
clone_size: -
v_call: TRBV7-9
d_call: -
j_call: TRBJ1-6

cdr3_aa: CASSPTNGGETQYF
cdr3_nt: TGTGCCAGCAGCCCCACAAATGGAGGGGAGACCCAGTACTTC
clone_size: -
v_call: TRBV28
d_call: -
j_call: TRBJ2-5

cdr3_aa: CAISDTQGVSTQYF
cdr3_nt: TGTGCCATCAGTGACACACAGGGGGTATCTACGCAGTATTTT
clone_size: -
v_call: TRBV10-3
d_call: TRBD1
j_call: TRBJ2-3